These 30 T cell receptor beta chains were all obtained from the same sample, sequenced in a study of T cell responses to AZD1222 COVID-19 vaccine. The table came from immunoSEQ multiplex PCR; TCRdb's copy has only in-frame clones and leaves some out. Of some 130,000 clones in the sample, under 90% were seen once. The sequencing here drew on peripheral blood, taken on day 0 of AZD1222 vaccination. Receptors originate from an adult in good health.

The chain combines TRBV2 with TRBJ2-5; the match to TRBD2 covers 12 bases. The ends lost 5 bases at V and 5 bases at J; junction bases unmatched: 12. CDR3 length: 17 residues. CDR1 is SNHLY and CDR2 is FYNNEI in the germline V gene. The CDR3 reads CASSLTSGGPVAETQYF. For the CDR3, the DNA is TGTGCCAGCAGTTTGACTAGCGGGGGCCCCGTTGCGGAGACCCAGTACTTC. The full variable domain, rest sourced from reference TRBV2 and TRBJ2-5, is EPEVTQTPSHQVTQMGQEVILRCVPISNHLYFYWYRQILGQKVEFLVSFYNNEISEKSEIFDDQFSVERPDGSNFTLKIRSTKLEDSAMYFCASSLTSGGPVAETQYFGPGTRLLVL.

The CDR3 DNA sequence: TGTGCCAGCACGCCGGGTGGAGGTCACAATGAGCAGTTCTTC. Amino acids: CASTPGGGHNEQFF. This chain links TRBV6-5 with TRBJ2-1; TRBD2 might be the D (5 bases). The germline V gene has CDR1 MNHEY and CDR2 SVGAGI. The germline V and J ends were trimmed by 7 bases and 5 bases, with 15 bases remaining between them. There are 14 residues in the CDR3.

The chain combines TRBV10-3 with TRBJ1-2; 7 nucleotides agree with TRBD1. The germline CDR1 and CDR2 sequences are ENHRY and SYGVKD. Unmatched junction bases numbered 11, after V lost 11 bases and J lost 5 bases. The CDR3 sequence is 13 residues long. CDR3 sequence (DNA): TGTGCCTCGAGGACCGGGACAGATTATGGCTACACCTTC. Protein: CASRTGTDYGYTF.

The chain recombines TRBV18 with TRBJ1-3; D might be TRBD1 (6 bases). The CDR3 is 18 amino acids. The germline V and J ends were trimmed by 3 bases and 0 bases, with 18 bases remaining between them. CDR1 and CDR2 (germline): KGHSH, LQKENI. The CDR3 spells CASSPGGEGDYSGNTIYF. The DNA of the CDR3 is TGTGCCAGCTCACCCGGCGGAGAGGGGGACTACTCTGGAAACACCATATATTTT.

This chain links TRBV9 with TRBJ1-4, with 8 positions matching TRBD1. V trimming: 2 bases; J trimming: 7 bases; junction bases outside the gene matches: 4. There are 14 residues in the CDR3. Germline V lookup: CDR1 SGDLS, CDR2 YYNGEE. CDR3 residues: CASSVGTGFEKLFF. The CDR3 coding sequence is TGTGCCAGCAGCGTCGGGACAGGCTTTGAAAAACTGTTTTTT.

This rearrangement joins TRBV10-1 to TRBJ2-1; D gene ambiguous. V lost 4 bases and J 9 bases, leaving 16 bases between the germline ends. From germline, CDR1 is WNHNN and CDR2 SYGVQD (reference sequence). The CDR3 spans 14 residues. The CDR3 spells CASSAGQPHGEQFF. CDR3 nucleotide sequence: TGCGCCAGCAGTGCGGGCCAGCCCCACGGTGAGCAGTTCTTC.

The rearrangement joins TRBV2 to TRBJ1-4; D not certain. Germline V gives CDR1 SNHLY, CDR2 FYNNEI. This CDR3 is 13 amino acids long. V was shortened by 5 bases and J by 7 bases, with 11 bases between the two germline ends. CDR3 nucleotide sequence: TGTGCCAGCAGTTGGCAGGCTGGTGAAAAACTGTTTTTT. This sequence encodes CASSWQAGEKLFF.

V gene TRBV7-2 combines with J gene TRBJ2-3; D unclear. CDR3 size: 14 residues. V lost 2 bases, J lost 3 bases, and 9 bases lay in between. The V gene's germline CDR1 is SGHTA and CDR2 FQGNSA. CDR3 residues: CASSLTLETDTQYF. As DNA, the CDR3 is TGTGCCAGCAGCTTAACGTTGGAGACAGATACGCAGTATTTT.

V is TRBV6-5 and J is TRBJ2-7, with D uncertain. The CDR3 spans 14 residues. CDR1 is MNHEY and CDR2 is SVGAGI in the germline V gene. V was trimmed by 5 bases and J by 0 bases, leaving 11 bases between them. CDR3 sequence reads: CASSRERNSYEQYF. CDR3 sequence (DNA): TGTGCCAGCAGTAGGGAAAGGAACTCCTACGAGCAGTACTTC.

This rearrangement joins TRBV6-5 to TRBJ2-6; 7 bases are shared with TRBD1. The J segment lost 5 bases and the V segment lost 11 bases, leaving 6 bases of the junction unmatched. This CDR3 has 13 residues. Germline V gene sequence: CDR1 MNHEY, CDR2 SVGAGI. The CDR3 here is CACDRVRANVLTF. CDR3 nucleotide sequence: TGTGCCTGCGACAGGGTTCGGGCCAACGTCCTGACTTTC.

The genes are TRBV11-2 and TRBJ2-1; TRBD2 matches 11 bases. The CDR3 extends over 14 amino acids. Germline CDR1 and CDR2: SGHAT and FQNNGV. J lost 9 bases, V lost 7 bases, and 8 bases had no gene match. CDR3 loop: CASTLTSGAVEQFF. For the CDR3, the DNA is TGTGCCAGCACCCTGACTAGCGGGGCGGTTGAGCAGTTCTTC.

The chain couples TRBV9 to TRBJ2-7; D remains unclear. The germline V gene encodes CDR1 SGDLS and CDR2 YYNGEE. Between the trimmed V and J ends, which lost 3 bases and 3 bases, there was a span of 16 bases. The CDR3 is made up of 15 amino acids. This chain's CDR3 is CASSGGVGRSYEQYF. DNA of the CDR3: TGTGCCAGCAGCGGTGGCGTGGGTCGTAGCTACGAGCAGTACTTC. The whole variable domain, filled in from reference TRBV9 and TRBJ2-7, reads DSGVTQTPKHLITATGQRVTLRCSPRSGDLSVYWYQQSLDQGLQFLIQYYNGEERAKGNILERFSAQQFPDLHSELNLSSLELGDSALYFCASSGGVGRSYEQYFGPGTRLTVT.

The chain employs TRBV18 and TRBJ1-2; D is unresolved. The CDR3 has 15 amino acids. CDR1 is KGHSH and CDR2 is LQKENI in the germline V gene. Trimming shortened V by 3 bases and J by 7 bases, and 18 bases separated the two germline ends. The CDR3 sequence: CASSPGPRGGIGYTF. CDR3 sequence (DNA): TGTGCCAGCTCACCCGGCCCCCGGGGTGGGATTGGCTACACCTTC.

J is TRBJ2-1 and V is TRBV2, with D perhaps TRBD2 (5 bases). Per the germline V gene, CDR1 is SNHLY and CDR2 is FYNNEI. The CDR3 spans 15 residues. Trimming took 4 bases from V and 9 from J, leaving 19 bases between them. In DNA form, the CDR3 reads TGTGCCAGCAGTGCCAGGACTGGAGGAACCCCTGAGCAGTTCTTC. Its protein is CASSARTGGTPEQFF. Complete variable domain (other parts from reference TRBV2 and TRBJ2-1): EPEVTQTPSHQVTQMGQEVILRCVPISNHLYFYWYRQILGQKVEFLVSFYNNEISEKSEIFDDQFSVERPDGSNFTLKIRSTKLEDSAMYFCASSARTGGTPEQFFGPGTRLTVL.

V gene TRBV11-3 combines with J gene TRBJ1-1; 9 bases agree with TRBD1. CDR1 SGHNT and CDR2 YENEEA come from the germline V gene. The V gene end was trimmed by 5 bases and the J gene end by 0 bases; junction bases not matched to a gene: 4. The CDR3 loop spans 15 amino acids. The CDR3 nucleotides are TGTGCCAGCAGCACGGGACAGGGTGTGAACACTGAAGCTTTCTTT. Translated: CASSTGQGVNTEAFF.

J is TRBJ1-2 and V is TRBV5-6, with a possible D match to TRBD1 (5 bases). This CDR3 spans 12 amino acids. V lost 3 bases to trimming and J lost 14 bases, with 17 bases between them. Germline V gives CDR1 SGHDT, CDR2 YYEEEE. The DNA for the CDR3 is TGTGCCAGCAGCTCGGACGGGGCCACTGATACCTTC. This encodes CASSSDGATDTF.

The chain is built from TRBV18 and TRBJ2-7; no firm D call. Trimming removed 2 bases from V and 3 bases from J, with 8 bases in between. The germline gives CDR1 KGHSH, CDR2 LQKENI. The CDR3 contains 13 residues. CDR3 region: CASSPYPFYEQYF. Here the CDR3 DNA reads TGTGCCAGCTCACCATACCCGTTCTACGAGCAGTACTTC.

This clone was counted only a few times. This chain uses TRBV6-4 with TRBJ1-5; D is unresolved. CDR1 is MRHNA, CDR2 SNTAGT, per germline. This CDR3 is built from 13 residues. V was clipped by 1 base and J by 9 bases, with 10 bases between them. The CDR3 spells CASSDYGPRPQHF. The DNA of the CDR3 is TGTGCCAGCAGTGACTACGGTCCTCGGCCCCAGCATTTT.

J is TRBJ1-3 and V is TRBV7-8; D gene uncertain. This CDR3 has 15 amino acids. CDR1 is SGHVS, CDR2 FQNEAQ, per germline. Trimming cost V 5 bases and J 2 bases, with 13 bases left between them. The CDR3, as DNA: TGTGCCAGCAGCCCCTATAGGAGGGCTGGAAACACCATATATTTT. It specifies CASSPYRRAGNTIYF.

The rearrangement uses TRBV27 and TRBJ1-4; D not resolved. Germline CDR1 MNHEY, CDR2 SMNVEV (reference sequence). The CDR3 sequence is 15 residues long. V lost 5 bases to trimming and J lost 0 bases, with 10 bases between them. The CDR3 spells CASSPRRTTNEKLFF. CDR3 bases: TGTGCCAGCAGTCCTCGACGGACAACTAATGAAAAACTGTTTTTT.

The chain joins TRBV6-6 to TRBJ1-1; D is uncertain. CDR3 size: 14 residues. V was clipped by 4 bases and J by 3 bases, with 12 bases between them. Germline V CDR1 and CDR2: MNHNY, SVGAGI (reference sequence). The CDR3 DNA follows: TGTGCCAGCAGTTCCCCTCGCGTGCACACTGAAGCTTTCTTT. It encodes CASSSPRVHTEAFF.

V and J are TRBV18 and TRBJ2-5; D gene uncertain. Germline V gene data show CDR1 as KGHSH and CDR2 as LQKENI. The CDR3 length is 12 residues. V lost 6 bases and J 2 bases, leaving 7 bases between the germline ends. The CDR3 nucleotides are TGTGCCAGCTCGTACAATCAAGAGACCCAGTACTTC. Protein sequence: CASSYNQETQYF.

On this clone: The same CDR3 also results from other DNA sequences found in this sample. For the CDR3, the DNA is TGTGCCAGCTCACCACAGGGGGGGAACACTGAAGCTTTCTTT. Protein: CASSPQGGNTEAFF. The rearrangement links TRBV18 to TRBJ1-1; tentative D call: TRBD1 (6 bases). The V end lost 1 base, the J end lost 1 base, and 7 bases lay between the germline ends. CDR1 and CDR2 (germline): KGHSH, LQKENI. The CDR3 totals 14 residues.

This clone was seen a single time. The genes are TRBV11-2 and TRBJ1-2, with TRBD1 identical over 8 bases. With 2 bases clipped from V and 0 bases from J, the junction kept 2 bases outside the gene matches. Germline V gene lookup returns CDR1 SGHAT and CDR2 FQNNGV. The CDR3 contains 15 residues. The CDR3 DNA reads as TGTGCCAGCAGCTTACAGGGGGCCTCTAACTATGGCTACACCTTC. Its translation is CASSLQGASNYGYTF.

The genes are TRBV6-2 or TRBV6-3 and TRBJ1-1; unclear D gene. Trimming cost V 2 bases and J 5 bases, with 21 bases left between them. The CDR3 consists of 17 residues. Germline V CDR1 and CDR2: MNHEY, SVGEGT. DNA for the CDR3: TGTGCCAGCAGTTACCCCCCCCAACAATCCCGAAAGACTGAAGCTTTCTTT. Its translation: CASSYPPQQSRKTEAFF.

This chain joins TRBV6-5 and TRBJ1-2; 7 positions agree with TRBD1. V shed 0 bases, J shed 7 bases, and the junction held 8 bases outside the gene matches. Germline V lookup: CDR1 MNHEY, CDR2 SVGAGI. The CDR3 covers 15 residues. The CDR3: CASSYSILGGSGYTF. Here the CDR3 DNA reads TGTGCCAGCAGTTACTCGATTTTAGGGGGCAGTGGCTACACCTTC.

For the CDR3, the DNA is TGTGCCAGCAGCCAACGAGGGGGCGAGTTGAACACTGAAGCTTTCTTT. Translation gives CASSQRGGELNTEAFF. The chain is built from TRBV4-2 and TRBJ1-1; TRBD1 agrees at 7 bases. The J segment lost 0 bases and the V segment lost 2 bases, leaving 6 bases of the junction unmatched. The length of the CDR3 is 16 residues. Germline V gene lookup returns CDR1 LGHNA and CDR2 YNFKEQ.

The chain employs TRBV25-1 and TRBJ1-4; TRBD1 agrees at 7 bases. The CDR3 has 13 residues. Trimming took 8 bases from V and 8 from J; bases not matched to a gene: 8. Germline V gene sequence: CDR1 MGHDK, CDR2 SYGVNS. CDR3 in DNA: TGTGCCAGCCGCCGACAGGGAGGCGAAAAACTGTTTTTT. Translated: CASRRQGGEKLFF.

This clone was detected a few times. This chain connects TRBV11-2 to TRBJ1-1; no firm D call. Germline CDR1 SGHAT, CDR2 FQNNGV. The CDR3 runs 13 residues. The V and J ends lost 1 base and 10 bases respectively, with 13 bases between them. The CDR3 region is CASSLAALSAAFF. For the CDR3, the DNA is TGTGCCAGCAGCTTAGCGGCGCTCAGCGCAGCTTTCTTT.

V and J are TRBV3-1 (or the pseudogene TRBV3-2) and TRBJ2-2, with TRBD2 identical over 7 bases. The CDR3 is 11 residues long. Losses at the gene ends were 8 bases for V and 7 bases for J; bases not matched to a gene: 1. Germline values: CDR1 LGHDT, CDR2 YNNKEL (reference sequence). CDR3 coding DNA: TGTGCCAGCTCTAGCGGCGGGGAGCTGTTTTTT. Translating gives CASSSGGELFF.